This T cell receptor beta chain stems from a study of T-cell memory formation after mild COVID-19. One entry per CDR3 protein, called by TCRdb with MiXCR from the 5' RACE reads. The sample lists 49,000 or so distinct CDR3 sequences, 7.3% occurring once. This clonotype was seen only a few times. This CDR3 region has 18 residues. Germline trimming cut 0 bases from V and 1 base from J; bases unmatched to any gene: 13. CDR1 and CDR2 (germline): DFQATT, SNEGSKA (reference sequence). The sequenced sample consisted of PBMCs or a T cell subset sorted from them (not recorded which). V and J are TRBV20-1 and TRBJ1-2; TRBD1 aligns across 8 bases. The clonotype originates from a man between 18 and 29 years old who had mild COVID-19 (a few samples of this study predate the infection). Cell type and time point are not known. The CDR3 here is CSARDLEQGGKFNYGYTF. The CDR3 DNA reads as TGCAGTGCTAGAGATTTAGAACAGGGGGGGAAATTTAACTATGGCTACACCTTC.